Below, 9 T cell receptor beta chains from the same sample are listed, as sequenced in a study of control samples from healthy donors and cancer patients. Only in-frame clones appear in the TCRdb table, and some are missing; sequencing was by immunoSEQ multiplex PCR. This sample's table reports roughly 200,000 clones. The sample consisted of blood. The receptors come from a woman aged 30 to 39 in good health.

The CDR3 bases are TGTGCCAGCAGTGAAGCGTACACTGAAGCTTTCTTT. It encodes CASSEAYTEAFF. The gene calls are TRBV2 and TRBJ1-1; D is unclear. Germline CDR1 reads SNHLY; CDR2 reads FYNNEI. The CDR3 has 12 amino acids. Trimming cost V 0 bases and J 3 bases, with 2 bases left between them.

The V gene is TRBV10-1, the J gene TRBJ1-2; D possibly corresponds to TRBD1 (6 bases). CDR3 size: 13 residues. With 4 bases removed from V and 4 bases from J, the gap between germline ends came to 10 bases. Germline lookup yields CDR1 WNHNN and CDR2 SYGVQD (reference sequence). CDR3 in amino acids: CASSVRGSYGYTF. The CDR3 nucleotides read TGCGCCAGCAGTGTGAGGGGGAGCTATGGCTACACCTTC.

The chain carries TRBV15 and TRBJ1-1; 7 bases agree with TRBD1. Looked up from germline, CDR1 is LNHNV and CDR2 is YYDKDF (reference sequence). V lost 5 bases, J lost 3 bases, and 15 bases stayed unmatched. The CDR3 is 17 amino acids. CDR3 region: CATSGRGLRDSHTEAFF. The CDR3 region has the DNA TGTGCCACCAGCGGCAGAGGATTACGGGACAGTCACACTGAAGCTTTCTTT.

The chain couples TRBV24-1 to TRBJ1-2, with a weak D call TRBD1 (5 bases). The CDR3 is 14 residues long. With 5 bases removed from V and 7 bases from J, the gap between germline ends came to 16 bases. In germline, CDR1 is KGHDR, CDR2 SFDVKD. The CDR3 loop is CATSAPGFEGGYTF. The CDR3 nucleotides read TGTGCCACCAGTGCCCCAGGGTTCGAGGGTGGCTACACCTTC.

This chain links TRBV16 with TRBJ1-4, with D hard to call. The ends were cut back, 0 bases at V and 0 bases at J, with 14 bases in the middle. CDR1 is KGHSY, CDR2 FQNENV, per germline. The CDR3 has 18 residues. The CDR3 DNA follows: TGTGCCAGCAGCCAATCTTTTGTTGGCGAATCAACTAATGAAAAACTGTTTTTT. Protein sequence: CASSQSFVGESTNEKLFF. Complete variable domain (other parts from reference TRBV16 and TRBJ1-4): GEEVAQTPKHLVRGEGQKAKLYCAPIKGHSYVFWYQQVLKNEFKFLISFQNENVFDETGMPKERFSAKCLPNSPCSLEIQATKLEDSAVYFCASSQSFVGESTNEKLFFGSGTQLSVL.

V is TRBV12-3 or TRBV12-4 and J is TRBJ2-7; D uncertain. This CDR3 contains 9 residues. Between the trimmed V and J ends, which lost 7 bases and 4 bases, there was a span of 2 bases. DNA of the CDR3: TGTGCCAGCAAATACGAGCAGTACTTC. It encodes CASKYEQYF.

The J gene is TRBJ1-1, the V gene TRBV10-3; weak D call: TRBD1 (5 bases). With 11 bases removed from V and 1 base from J, the gap between germline ends came to 14 bases. There are 13 residues in the CDR3. Germline V gives CDR1 ENHRY, CDR2 SYGVKD. CDR3 region: CAVSGRSNTEAFF. The CDR3 DNA is TGTGCCGTATCGGGACGTTCGAACACTGAAGCTTTCTTT.

The V call is TRBV11-2, the J call TRBJ2-2, with D tentatively TRBD2 (5 bases). V lost 10 bases and J lost 6, with 18 bases in between. The length of the CDR3 is 14 residues. From germline, CDR1 is SGHAT and CDR2 FQNNGV. This CDR3 reads CATRRVFISGELFF. The CDR3 DNA reads TGTGCCACGAGGCGGGTTTTTATATCCGGGGAGCTGTTTTTT.

V usage is TRBV11-2 and J usage is TRBJ1-5, with TRBD1 as a possible D gene (6 bases). Per germline, CDR1 SGHAT and CDR2 FQNNGV. The CDR3 loop spans 15 amino acids. The germline V and J ends were trimmed by 0 bases and 6 bases, with 12 bases remaining between them. CDR3 region: CASSLEQGRGQPQHF. The CDR3 DNA is TGTGCCAGCAGCTTAGAGCAGGGGAGGGGTCAGCCCCAGCATTTT.